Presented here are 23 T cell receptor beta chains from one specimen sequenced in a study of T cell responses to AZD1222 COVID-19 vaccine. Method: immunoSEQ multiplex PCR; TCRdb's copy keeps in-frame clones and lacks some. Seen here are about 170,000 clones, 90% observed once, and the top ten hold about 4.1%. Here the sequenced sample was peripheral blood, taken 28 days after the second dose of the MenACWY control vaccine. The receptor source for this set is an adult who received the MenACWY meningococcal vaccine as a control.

This CDR3 is CAINNDSSNQPQHF. CDR3 coding DNA: TGTGCCATCAATAACGACAGTAGCAATCAGCCCCAGCATTTT. V and J are TRBV10-3 and TRBJ1-5; TRBD1 is a possible D gene (5 bases). Trimming took 7 bases from V and 0 from J, leaving 10 bases between them. The CDR3 is 14 residues long. Germline values: CDR1 ENHRY, CDR2 SYGVKD.

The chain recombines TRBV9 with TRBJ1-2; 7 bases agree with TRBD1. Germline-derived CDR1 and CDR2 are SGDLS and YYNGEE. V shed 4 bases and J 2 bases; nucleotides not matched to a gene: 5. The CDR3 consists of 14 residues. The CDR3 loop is CASSPRGQNYGYTF. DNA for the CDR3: TGTGCCAGCAGCCCCCGGGGACAGAACTATGGCTACACCTTC.

The CDR3 reads CASSIFGLSGNTIYF. CDR3 nucleotides: TGTGCCAGTAGTATTTTCGGTCTCTCTGGAAACACCATATATTTT. This chain links TRBV19 with TRBJ1-3; D gene unclear. The germline gives CDR1 LNHDA, CDR2 SQIVND (reference sequence). This CDR3 has 15 amino acids. V lost 3 bases and J lost 0, with 9 bases in between.

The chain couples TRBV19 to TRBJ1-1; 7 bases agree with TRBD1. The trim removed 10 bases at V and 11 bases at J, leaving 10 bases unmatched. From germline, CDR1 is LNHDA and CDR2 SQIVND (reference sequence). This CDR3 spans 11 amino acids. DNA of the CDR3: TGTGCCACTTCCCCGGACAGGTTGGCTTTCTTT. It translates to CATSPDRLAFF.

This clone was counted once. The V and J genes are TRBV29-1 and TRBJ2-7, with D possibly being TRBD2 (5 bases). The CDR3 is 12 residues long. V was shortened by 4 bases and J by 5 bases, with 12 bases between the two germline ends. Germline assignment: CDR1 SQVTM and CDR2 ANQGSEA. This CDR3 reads CSVASGRDEQYF. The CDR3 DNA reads TGCAGCGTTGCGTCTGGGAGAGACGAGCAGTACTTC.

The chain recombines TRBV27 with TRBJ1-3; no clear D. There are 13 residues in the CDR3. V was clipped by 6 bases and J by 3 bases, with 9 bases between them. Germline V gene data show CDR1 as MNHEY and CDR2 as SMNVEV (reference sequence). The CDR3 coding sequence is TGTGCCAGCAGACCAGGTGGTGGAAACACCATATATTTT. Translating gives CASRPGGGNTIYF.

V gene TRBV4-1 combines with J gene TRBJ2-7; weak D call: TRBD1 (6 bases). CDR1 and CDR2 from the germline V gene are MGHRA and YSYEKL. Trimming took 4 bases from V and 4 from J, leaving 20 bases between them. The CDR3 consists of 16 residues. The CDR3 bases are TGCGCCAGCAGCCCACATTTACAGGGTAGGGGATACGAGCAGTACTTC. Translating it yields CASSPHLQGRGYEQYF.

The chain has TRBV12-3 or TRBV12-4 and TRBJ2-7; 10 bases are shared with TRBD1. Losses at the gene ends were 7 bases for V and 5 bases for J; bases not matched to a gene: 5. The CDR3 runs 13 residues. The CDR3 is CASNRQGAHEQYF. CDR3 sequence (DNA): TGTGCCAGCAATCGACAGGGGGCTCACGAGCAGTACTTC.

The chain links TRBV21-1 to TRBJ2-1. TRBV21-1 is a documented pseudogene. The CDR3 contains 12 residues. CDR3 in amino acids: CASSKADNEQFF. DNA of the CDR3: TGTGCCAGCAGCAAAGCAGACAATGAGCAGTTCTTC.

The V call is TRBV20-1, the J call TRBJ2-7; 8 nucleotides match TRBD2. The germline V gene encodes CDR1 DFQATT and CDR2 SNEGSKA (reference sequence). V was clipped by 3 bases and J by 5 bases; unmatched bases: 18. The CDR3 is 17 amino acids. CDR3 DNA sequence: TGCAGTGCTAGTTCCCACCGGCGTGGTAGCGGGACCCACGAGCAGTACTTC. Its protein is CSASSHRRGSGTHEQYF.

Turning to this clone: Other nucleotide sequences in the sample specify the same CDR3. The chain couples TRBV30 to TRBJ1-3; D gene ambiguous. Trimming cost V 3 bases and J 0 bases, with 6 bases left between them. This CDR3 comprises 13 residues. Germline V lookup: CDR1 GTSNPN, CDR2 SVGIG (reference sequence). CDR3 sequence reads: CAWSSSSGNTIYF. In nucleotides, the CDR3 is TGTGCCTGGAGCTCCTCCTCTGGAAACACCATATATTTT.

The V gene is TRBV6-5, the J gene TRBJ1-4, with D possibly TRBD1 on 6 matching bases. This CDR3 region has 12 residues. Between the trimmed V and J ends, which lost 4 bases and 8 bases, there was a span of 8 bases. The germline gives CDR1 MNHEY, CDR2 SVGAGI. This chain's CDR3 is CASSLTGEKLFF. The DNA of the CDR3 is TGTGCCAGCAGTTTAACAGGGGAAAAACTGTTTTTT.

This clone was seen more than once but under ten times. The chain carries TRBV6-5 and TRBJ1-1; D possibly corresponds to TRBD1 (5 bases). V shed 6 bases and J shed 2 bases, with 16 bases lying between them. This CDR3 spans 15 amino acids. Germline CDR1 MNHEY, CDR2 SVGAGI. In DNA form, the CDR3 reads TGTGCCAGCAGCTCATCTTGGGGGGTTAACACTGAAGCTTTCTTT. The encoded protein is CASSSSWGVNTEAFF.

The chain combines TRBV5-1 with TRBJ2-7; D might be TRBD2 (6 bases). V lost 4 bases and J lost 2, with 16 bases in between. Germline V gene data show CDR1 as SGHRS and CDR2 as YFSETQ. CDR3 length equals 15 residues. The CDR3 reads CASSPSGTGAYEQYF. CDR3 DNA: TGCGCCAGCAGCCCTTCCGGGACTGGGGCCTACGAGCAGTACTTC. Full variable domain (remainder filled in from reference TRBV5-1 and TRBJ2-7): KAGVTQTPRYLIKTRGQQVTLSCSPISGHRSVSWYQQTPGQGLQFLFEYFSETQRNKGNFPGRFSGRQFSNSRSEMNVSTLELGDSALYLCASSPSGTGAYEQYFGPGTRLTVT.

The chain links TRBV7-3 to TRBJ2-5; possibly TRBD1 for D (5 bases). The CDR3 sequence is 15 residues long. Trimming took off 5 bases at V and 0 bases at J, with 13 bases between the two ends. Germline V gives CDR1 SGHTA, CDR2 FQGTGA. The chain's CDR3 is CASSPAVGDQETQYF. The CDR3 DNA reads TGTGCCAGCAGCCCCGCTGTAGGGGACCAAGAGACCCAGTACTTC.

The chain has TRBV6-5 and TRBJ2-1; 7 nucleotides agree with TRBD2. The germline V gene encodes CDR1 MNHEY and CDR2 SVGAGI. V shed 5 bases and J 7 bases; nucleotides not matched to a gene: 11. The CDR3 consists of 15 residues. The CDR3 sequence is CASSNTGGLWNEQFF. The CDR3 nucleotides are TGTGCCAGCAGTAATACGGGGGGACTCTGGAATGAGCAGTTCTTC.

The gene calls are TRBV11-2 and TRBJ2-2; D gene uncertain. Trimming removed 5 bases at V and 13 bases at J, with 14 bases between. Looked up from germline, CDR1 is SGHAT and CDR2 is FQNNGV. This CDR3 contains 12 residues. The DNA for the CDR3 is TGTGCCAGCAGCCTCCTGCGCGCTGGGCTGTTTTTT. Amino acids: CASSLLRAGLFF.

In nucleotides, the CDR3 is TGTGCCAGTAGGGACAGATCTAACACCGGGGAGCTGTTTTTT. Translating gives CASRDRSNTGELFF. The rearrangement joins TRBV19 to TRBJ2-2; perhaps TRBD1 as D (6 bases). Germline CDR1 is LNHDA and CDR2 is SQIVND (reference sequence). The CDR3 loop spans 14 amino acids. The V gene lost 6 bases and the J gene lost 2 bases, with 10 bases spanning the gap. Drawing the rest from reference TRBV19 and TRBJ2-2, the complete variable domain is DGGITQSPKYLFRKEGQNVTLSCEQNLNHDAMYWYRQDPGQGLRLIYYSQIVNDFQKGDIAEGYSVSREKKESFPLTVTSAQKNPTAFYLCASRDRSNTGELFFGEGSRLTVL.

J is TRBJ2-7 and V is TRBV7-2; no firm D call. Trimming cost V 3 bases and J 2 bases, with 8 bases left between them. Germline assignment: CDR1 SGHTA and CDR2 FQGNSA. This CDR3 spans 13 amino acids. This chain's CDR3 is CASSFHPTYEQYF. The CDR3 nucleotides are TGTGCCAGCAGCTTTCACCCGACCTACGAGCAGTACTTC.

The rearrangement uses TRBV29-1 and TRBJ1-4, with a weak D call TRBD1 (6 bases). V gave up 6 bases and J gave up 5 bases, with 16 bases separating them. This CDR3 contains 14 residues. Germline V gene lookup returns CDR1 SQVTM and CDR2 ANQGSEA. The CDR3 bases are TGCAGCGTGTCACAGGGTGGTGGGAATGAAAAACTGTTTTTT. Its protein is CSVSQGGGNEKLFF.

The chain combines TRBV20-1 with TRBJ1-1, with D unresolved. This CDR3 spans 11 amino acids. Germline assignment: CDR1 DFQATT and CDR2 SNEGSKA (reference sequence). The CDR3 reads CRFKKNTEAFF. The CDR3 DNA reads TGCCGATTTAAAAAGAACACTGAAGCTTTCTTT.

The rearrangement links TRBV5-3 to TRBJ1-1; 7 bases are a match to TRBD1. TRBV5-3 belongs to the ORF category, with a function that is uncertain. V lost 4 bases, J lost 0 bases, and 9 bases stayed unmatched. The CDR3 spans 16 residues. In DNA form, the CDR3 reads TGTGCCAGAAGCCTGCTGACAGGGAGCTTGAACACTGAAGCTTTCTTT. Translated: CARSLLTGSLNTEAFF.

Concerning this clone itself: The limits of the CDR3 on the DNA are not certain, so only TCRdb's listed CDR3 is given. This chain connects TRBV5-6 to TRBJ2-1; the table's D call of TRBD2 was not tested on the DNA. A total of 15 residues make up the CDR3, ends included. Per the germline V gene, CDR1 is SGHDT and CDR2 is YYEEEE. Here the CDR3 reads CASSFLWGDYNEQFF.